Below, 4 T cell receptor beta chains from the same sample are listed, as sequenced in a study of immune cell composition in non-small cell lung cancer. The normal lung sample lay at least 3 cm, and maximally far, from the tumour. The assay was immunoSEQ multiplex PCR, and TCRdb's table has in-frame clones only and misses some. The table has nearly 7,000 clones, approximately 85% seen once. Material: non-adjacent lung tissue. The receptor source for this set is a human donor with non-small cell lung cancer.

In the case of this clone: At one end the junction does not follow the germline gene, possibly because of a read error. The genes are TRBV5-1 and TRBJ1-1; D call uncertain. Germline V CDR1 and CDR2: SGHRS, YFSETQ. The CDR3 has 15 residues. The CDR3: CASRLDAGVDTEAFF. The CDR3 DNA reads TGCGCCAGCAGGTTGGACGCAGGAGTGGACACTGAAGCTTTCTTT.

The chain combines TRBV28 with TRBJ2-7; tentative D call: TRBD1 (5 bases). Trimming removed 6 bases at V and 6 bases at J, with 12 bases between. The germline V gene encodes CDR1 MDHEN and CDR2 SYDVKM. The CDR3 loop spans 12 amino acids. DNA of the CDR3: TGTGCCAGCAGGACCCAGGGATTCGAGCAGTACTTC. Residues: CASRTQGFEQYF.

J is TRBJ1-6 and V is TRBV19; D unclear. The CDR3 has 16 residues. The germline V gene has CDR1 LNHDA and CDR2 SQIVND (reference sequence). V was pared by 3 bases and J by 4 bases, with 13 bases between. The CDR3 nucleotides are TGTGCCAGTAGTATGGATCGACCTGCATATAATTCACCCCTCCACTTT. This gives the protein CASSMDRPAYNSPLHF.

CDR3 bases: TGCGCCAGCAGCTTTTCCCCCGCGACAGGGGGTACTGTAAACTATGGCTACACCTTC. It translates to CASSFSPATGGTVNYGYTF. The chain links TRBV5-1 to TRBJ1-2; TRBD1 agrees at 9 bases. This CDR3 is 19 amino acids long. V lost 2 bases and J lost 2; bases outside the gene matches: 16. The V gene's germline CDR1 is SGHRS and CDR2 YFSETQ.